These 10 T cell receptor beta chains came from one sample sequenced in a study of blood T cell repertoires in COVID-19. Some clones are missing from TCRdb's copy, which holds only in-frame ones; the method was immunoSEQ multiplex PCR. The sample carries some 270,000 clones, more than 65% recorded once. The sequenced material came from peripheral blood. The source is a person aged 70 to 85 with COVID-19, enrolled during active disease.

This clone has only a few counts. Sequence at one end of the junction differs from germline and may be a read error. J is TRBJ1-5 and V is TRBV19, with TRBD1 matching over 9 bases. The CDR3 runs to 15 residues. CDR1 and CDR2 from the germline V gene are LNHDA and SQIVND (reference sequence). DNA for the CDR3: TGTGCCAGTAGTACGCCGGGACAGGGTGGTCAGACCCAGCATTTT. This encodes CASSTPGQGGQTQHF.

This chain joins TRBV6-5 and TRBJ1-2; D call uncertain. V lost 7 bases, J lost 2 bases, and 17 bases lay in between. The germline gives CDR1 MNHEY, CDR2 SVGAGI. The CDR3 extends over 15 amino acids. The CDR3 nucleotides are TGTGCCAGCACCCCGATCGGACGGGGAAACTATGGCTACACCTTC. Residues: CASTPIGRGNYGYTF.

This clone appeared once. The rearrangement joins TRBV7-2 to TRBJ2-7, with 10 nucleotides matching TRBD2. Looked up from germline, CDR1 is SGHTA and CDR2 is FQGNSA. J lost 4 bases, V lost 5 bases, and 11 bases had no gene match. The CDR3 sequence is 16 residues long. The CDR3 is CASSNGRLAGKYEQYF. The CDR3 DNA reads as TGTGCCAGCAGCAACGGCCGACTAGCGGGTAAATACGAGCAGTACTTC.

This clone was picked up one time. This sequence joins TRBV28 and TRBJ2-3, with D possibly being TRBD2 (5 bases). The ends were cut back, 6 bases at V and 2 bases at J, with 15 bases in the middle. CDR1 and CDR2 (germline): MDHEN, SYDVKM. The CDR3 totals 15 residues. The CDR3 DNA is TGTGCCAGCAGCCCAAGCGGTCGATTCACAGATACGCAGTATTTT. Protein sequence: CASSPSGRFTDTQYF.

The rearrangement uses TRBV11-2 and TRBJ1-2, with D hard to call. With 2 bases removed from V and 3 bases from J, the gap between germline ends came to 7 bases. The CDR3 contains 13 residues. Per the germline V gene, CDR1 is SGHAT and CDR2 is FQNNGV. CDR3 nucleotide sequence: TGTGCCAGCAGCTTAATTGAGGACTATGGCTACACCTTC. Protein: CASSLIEDYGYTF.

V gene TRBV7-9 combines with J gene TRBJ1-5, with 9 positions matching TRBD1. V was pared by 1 base and J by 5 bases, with 6 bases of the junction left unmatched. The germline gives CDR1 SEHNR, CDR2 FQNEAQ (reference sequence). CDR3 length: 16 amino acids. Written as DNA, the CDR3 is TGTGCCAGCAGCTTAGGGGACAGGGAACAAGATCAGCCCCAGCATTTT. Its translation is CASSLGDREQDQPQHF.

The V and J genes are TRBV5-1 and TRBJ2-5, with TRBD2 matching over 7 bases. The CDR3 spans 16 residues. CDR1 SGHRS and CDR2 YFSETQ come from the germline V gene. The trim removed 3 bases at V and 2 bases at J, leaving 10 bases unmatched. Written as DNA, the CDR3 is TGCGCCAGCAGCTCCGGGGACTATTCCTCGCAAGAGACCCAGTACTTC. It encodes CASSSGDYSSQETQYF.

The chain couples TRBV2 to TRBJ2-3; TRBD2 aligns across 13 bases. Germline trimming cut 6 bases from V and 3 bases from J; bases unmatched to any gene: 0. The CDR3 contains 14 residues. CDR1 SNHLY and CDR2 FYNNEI come from the germline V gene. CDR3 region: CASRLAGGTDTQYF. The CDR3 nucleotides read TGTGCCAGCAGACTAGCGGGGGGGACAGATACGCAGTATTTT.

J is TRBJ2-7 and V is TRBV6-2 or TRBV6-3; 10 nucleotides align to TRBD2. V shed 0 bases, J shed 5 bases, and the junction held 10 bases outside the gene matches. Germline values: CDR1 MNHEY, CDR2 SVGEGT. The CDR3 has 17 residues. The CDR3 loop reads CASSYSIAGGALDEQYF. CDR3 nucleotide sequence: TGTGCCAGCAGTTACTCGATAGCGGGGGGAGCTCTCGACGAGCAGTACTTC.

This chain joins TRBV7-9 and TRBJ1-6; a possible D gene is TRBD1 (5 bases). Germline-derived CDR1 and CDR2 are SEHNR and FQNEAQ (reference sequence). This CDR3 is 14 amino acids long. Trimming pared 4 bases from V and 7 bases from J, leaving 11 bases between. CDR3 sequence reads: CASSSRGGNSPLHF. The CDR3 DNA follows: TGTGCCAGCAGCTCCCGTGGGGGGAATTCACCCCTCCACTTT.